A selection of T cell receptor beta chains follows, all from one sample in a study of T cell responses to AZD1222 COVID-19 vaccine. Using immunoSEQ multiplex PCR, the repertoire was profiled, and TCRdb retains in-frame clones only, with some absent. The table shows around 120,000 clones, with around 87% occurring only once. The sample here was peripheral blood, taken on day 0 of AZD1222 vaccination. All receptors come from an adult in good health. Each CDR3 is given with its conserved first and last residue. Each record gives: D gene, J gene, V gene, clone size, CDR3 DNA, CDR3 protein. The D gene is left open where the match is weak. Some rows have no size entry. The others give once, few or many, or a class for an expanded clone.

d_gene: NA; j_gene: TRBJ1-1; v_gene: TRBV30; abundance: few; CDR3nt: TGTGCCTGGAGTGCAGGCTCTGGGTACACTGAAGCTTTCTTT; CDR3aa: CAWSAGSGYTEAFF
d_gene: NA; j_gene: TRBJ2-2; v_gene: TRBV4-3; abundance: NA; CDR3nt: TGCGCCAGCAGCCAAGATCCGGGAGCGGGGGAGCTGTTTTTT; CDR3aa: CASSQDPGAGELFF
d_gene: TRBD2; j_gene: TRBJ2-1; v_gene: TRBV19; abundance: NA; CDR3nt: TGTGCCAGTATGGGGACTAGCAGGGGGGTGGGCAATGAGCAGTTCTTC; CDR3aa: CASMGTSRGVGNEQFF
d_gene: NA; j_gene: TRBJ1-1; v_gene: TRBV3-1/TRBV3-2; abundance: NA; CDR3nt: TGTGCCAGCAGCCCTAAGAGAGGGTTCGCTTTCTTT; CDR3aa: CASSPKRGFAFF
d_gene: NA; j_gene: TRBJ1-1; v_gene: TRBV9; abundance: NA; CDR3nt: TGTGCCAGCAGCGTCGGCGGTGGGAGGGGCGACACTGAAGCTTTCTTT; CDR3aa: CASSVGGGRGDTEAFF
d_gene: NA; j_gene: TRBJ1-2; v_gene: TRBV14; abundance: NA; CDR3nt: TGTGCCAGCAGCCAACAGAGACTTGCCGGTGGCTACACCTTC; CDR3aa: CASSQQRLAGGYTF
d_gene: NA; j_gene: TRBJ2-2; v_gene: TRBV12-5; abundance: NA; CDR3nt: TGTGCTAGTGGTTGGTCGTCGGTGGGGAGAGACACCGGGGAGCTGTTTTTT; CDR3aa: CASGWSSVGRDTGELFF
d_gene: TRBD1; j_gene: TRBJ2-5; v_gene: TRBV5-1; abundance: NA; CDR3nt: TGCGCCAGCCAGACAGGGGGCCGGGGGACCCAGTACTTC; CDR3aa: CASQTGGRGTQYF
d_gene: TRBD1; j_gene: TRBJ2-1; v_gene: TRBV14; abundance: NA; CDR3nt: TGTGCCAGCAGCCAAGACAGGGGGCGGGGTGAGCAGTTCTTC; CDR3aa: CASSQDRGRGEQFF
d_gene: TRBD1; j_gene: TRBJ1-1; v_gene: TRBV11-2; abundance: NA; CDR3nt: TGTGCCAGCAGCTTTTCATCGGGGACAGCGGGTACTGAAGCTTTCTTT; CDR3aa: CASSFSSGTAGTEAFF
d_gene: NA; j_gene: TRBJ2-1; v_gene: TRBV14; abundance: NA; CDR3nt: TGTGCCAGCAGCCATGGGGGGCTCTACAATGAGCAGTTCTTC; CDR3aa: CASSHGGLYNEQFF
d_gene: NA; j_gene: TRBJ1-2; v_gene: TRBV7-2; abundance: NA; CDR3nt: TGTGCCAGCAGCTCTTACATAACCTATGGCTACACCTTC; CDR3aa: CASSSYITYGYTF
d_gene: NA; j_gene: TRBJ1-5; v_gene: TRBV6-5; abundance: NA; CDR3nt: TGTGCCAGCAGTCCCGGGACTGTTATCACGCCCCAGCATTTT; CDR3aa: CASSPGTVITPQHF
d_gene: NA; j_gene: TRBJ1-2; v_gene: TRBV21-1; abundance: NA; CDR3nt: TGTGCCAGCAGCAAAAACAGGGACAGCTATGGCTACACCTTC; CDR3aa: CASSKNRDSYGYTF
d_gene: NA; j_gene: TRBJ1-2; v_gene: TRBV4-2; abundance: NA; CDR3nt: TGTGCCAGCAGCCAGGGGACGGTAAACTATGGCTACACCTTC; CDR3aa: CASSQGTVNYGYTF
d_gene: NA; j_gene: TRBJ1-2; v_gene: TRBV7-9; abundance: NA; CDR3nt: TGTGCCAGCAGCTTAGGGGGGCAGTTACACAACTATGGCTACACCTTC; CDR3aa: CASSLGGQLHNYGYTF
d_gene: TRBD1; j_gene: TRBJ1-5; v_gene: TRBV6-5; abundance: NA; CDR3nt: TGTGCCAGCAGCGGACAGGGTAGCAATCAGCCCCAGCATTTT; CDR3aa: CASSGQGSNQPQHF
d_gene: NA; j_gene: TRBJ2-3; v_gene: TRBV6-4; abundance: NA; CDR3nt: TGTGCCAGCAGTGACTCGGCGGGGGCGGGTCCAGATACGCAGTATTTT; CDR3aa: CASSDSAGAGPDTQYF
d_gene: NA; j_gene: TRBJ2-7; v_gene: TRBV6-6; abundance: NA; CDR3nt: TGTGCCATCCGTAGTGGGGCTGGAGGCTACGAGCAGTACTTC; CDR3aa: CAIRSGAGGYEQYF
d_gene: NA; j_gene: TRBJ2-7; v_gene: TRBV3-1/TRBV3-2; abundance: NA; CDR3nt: TGTGCCAGCAGCCACGGTTTACGCGAGCAGTACTTC; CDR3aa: CASSHGLREQYF
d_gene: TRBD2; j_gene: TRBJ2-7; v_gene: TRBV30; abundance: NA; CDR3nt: TGTGCCTGGAAGTACGCGGGGGACTCCTACGAGCAGTACTTC; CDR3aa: CAWKYAGDSYEQYF
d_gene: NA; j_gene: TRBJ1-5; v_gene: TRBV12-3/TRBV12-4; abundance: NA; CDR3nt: TGTGCCAGCAGTTTAGTTAACAATCAGCCCCAGCATTTT; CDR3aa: CASSLVNNQPQHF
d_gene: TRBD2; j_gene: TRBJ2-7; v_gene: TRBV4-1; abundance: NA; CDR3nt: TGCGCCAGCAGCCAATCCGGGACTAGCGTATTCTACGAGCAGTACTTC; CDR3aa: CASSQSGTSVFYEQYF
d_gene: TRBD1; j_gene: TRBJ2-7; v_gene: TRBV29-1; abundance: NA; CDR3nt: TGCACCTTTACTCCCTCAGGGGGCGCGAAGCAGTACTTC; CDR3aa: CTFTPSGGAKQYF
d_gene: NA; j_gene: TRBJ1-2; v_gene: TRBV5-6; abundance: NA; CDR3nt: TGTGCCAGCAGCCCTCTGGACGCCCGCTATGGCTACACCTTC; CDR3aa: CASSPLDARYGYTF
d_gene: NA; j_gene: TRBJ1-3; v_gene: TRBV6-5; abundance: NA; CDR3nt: TGTGCCAGCAGTCCCCCGGGGTCCTCTGGAAACACCATATATTTT; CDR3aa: CASSPPGSSGNTIYF
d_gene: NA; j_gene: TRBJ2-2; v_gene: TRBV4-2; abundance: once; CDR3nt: TGTGCCAGCAGCCAAGGTGCAGGGACCGGGGAGCTGTTTTTT; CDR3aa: CASSQGAGTGELFF
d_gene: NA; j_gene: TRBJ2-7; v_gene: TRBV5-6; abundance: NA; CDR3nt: TGTGCCAGCAGCTGGGACGGCGAGCAGTACTTC; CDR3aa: CASSWDGEQYF
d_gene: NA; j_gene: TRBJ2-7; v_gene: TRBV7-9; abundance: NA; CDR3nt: TGTGCCAGCAGCTTAGTTCCCCCAGGGGATCCGGACGAGCAGTACTTC; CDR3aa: CASSLVPPGDPDEQYF
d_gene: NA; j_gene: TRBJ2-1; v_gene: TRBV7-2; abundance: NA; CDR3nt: TGTGCCAGCAGCTTAGGGGGTTTATCCTACAATGAGCAGTTCTTC; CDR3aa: CASSLGGLSYNEQFF
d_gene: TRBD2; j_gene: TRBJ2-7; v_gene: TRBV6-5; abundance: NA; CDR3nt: TGTGCCAGCAGTTTGACTAGCGGGGGAACCTACGAGCAGTACTTC; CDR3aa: CASSLTSGGTYEQYF
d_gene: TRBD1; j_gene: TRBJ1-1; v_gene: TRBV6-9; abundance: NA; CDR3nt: TGTGCCAGCAGTTCCGGACAGGGGAGTAACACTGAAGCTTTCTTT; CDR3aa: CASSSGQGSNTEAFF
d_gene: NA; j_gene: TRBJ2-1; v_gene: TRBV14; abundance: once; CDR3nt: TGTGCCAGCAGTCGTACTAGCTACAATGAGCAGTTCTTC; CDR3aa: CASSRTSYNEQFF
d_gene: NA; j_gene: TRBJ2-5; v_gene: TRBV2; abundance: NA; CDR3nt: TGTGCCAGCAGTGAACAAGAGACCCAGTACTTC; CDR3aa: CASSEQETQYF